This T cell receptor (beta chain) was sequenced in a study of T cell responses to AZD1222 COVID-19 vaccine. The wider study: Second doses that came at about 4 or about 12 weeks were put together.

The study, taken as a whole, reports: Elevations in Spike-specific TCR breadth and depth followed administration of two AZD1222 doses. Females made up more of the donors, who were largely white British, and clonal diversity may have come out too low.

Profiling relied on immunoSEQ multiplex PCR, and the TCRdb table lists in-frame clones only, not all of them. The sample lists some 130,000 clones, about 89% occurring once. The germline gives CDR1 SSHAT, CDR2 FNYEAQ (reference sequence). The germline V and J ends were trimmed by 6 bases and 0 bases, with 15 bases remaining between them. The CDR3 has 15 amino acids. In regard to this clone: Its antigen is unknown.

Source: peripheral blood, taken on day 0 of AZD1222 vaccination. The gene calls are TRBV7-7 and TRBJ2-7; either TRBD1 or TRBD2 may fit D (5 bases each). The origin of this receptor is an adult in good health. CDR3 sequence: CASSPGPQPSYEQYF. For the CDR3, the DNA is TGTGCCAGCAGTCCGGGACCGCAGCCCTCCTACGAGCAGTACTTC.